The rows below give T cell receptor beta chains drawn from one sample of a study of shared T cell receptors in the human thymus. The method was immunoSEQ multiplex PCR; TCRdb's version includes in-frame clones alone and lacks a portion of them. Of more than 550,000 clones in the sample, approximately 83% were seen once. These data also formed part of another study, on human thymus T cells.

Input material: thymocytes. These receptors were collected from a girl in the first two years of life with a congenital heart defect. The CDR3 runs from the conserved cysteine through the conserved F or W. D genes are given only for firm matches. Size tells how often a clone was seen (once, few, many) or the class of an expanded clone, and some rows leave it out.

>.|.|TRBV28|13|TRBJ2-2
CASNRGDTGELFF
TGTGCCAGCAATCGGGGTGACACCGGGGAGCTGTTTTTT
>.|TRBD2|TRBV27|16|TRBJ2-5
CASRATSGGPGETQYF
TGTGCCAGCAGGGCAACTAGCGGGGGGCCGGGGGAGACCCAGTACTTC
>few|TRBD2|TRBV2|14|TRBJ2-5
CASRIPGLRVTQYF
TGTGCCAGCCGTATTCCGGGACTACGAGTGACCCAGTACTTC
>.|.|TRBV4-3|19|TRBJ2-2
CASSQDRKPGQANTGELFF
TGCGCCAGCAGCCAAGATCGGAAACCGGGACAAGCGAACACCGGGGAGCTGTTTTTT
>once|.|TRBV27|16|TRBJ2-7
CASSSPAGELQYEQYF
TGTGCCAGCAGTTCCCCCGCAGGGGAGCTCCAATACGAGCAGTACTTC
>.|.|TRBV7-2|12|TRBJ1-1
CASSFPGVEAFF
TGTGCCAGCAGCTTTCCGGGAGTTGAAGCTTTCTTT
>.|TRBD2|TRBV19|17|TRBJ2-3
CASSSAAEAGAHLTQYF
TGTGCCAGTAGTTCCGCAGCGGAAGCGGGAGCTCATCTTACGCAGTATTTT
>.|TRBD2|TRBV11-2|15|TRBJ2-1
CASRPLADSYNEQFF
TGTGCCAGCAGGCCTCTAGCGGACTCCTACAATGAGCAGTTCTTC
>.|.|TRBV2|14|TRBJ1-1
CASSGRPRNTEAFF
TGTGCCAGCAGTGGACGGCCTAGGAACACTGAAGCTTTCTTT
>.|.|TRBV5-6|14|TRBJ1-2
CASSLLGVGYGYTF
TGTGCCAGCAGCTTATTAGGGGTTGGCTATGGCTACACCTTC
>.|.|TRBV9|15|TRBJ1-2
CASSVAGAGNYGYTF
TGTGCCAGCAGCGTAGCTGGGGCGGGGAACTATGGCTACACCTTC
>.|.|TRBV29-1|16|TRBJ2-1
CSVTYRQSKIYNEQFF
TGCAGCGTTACTTATCGACAGTCAAAAATCTACAATGAGCAGTTCTTC
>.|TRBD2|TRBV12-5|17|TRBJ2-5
CASGLVSSGGIQETQYF
TGTGCTAGTGGTTTGGTGTCTAGCGGGGGCATCCAAGAGACCCAGTACTTC
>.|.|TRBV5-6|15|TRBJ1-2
CASSPWATRSYGYTF
TGTGCCAGCTCCCCGTGGGCTACAAGGTCCTATGGCTACACCTTC
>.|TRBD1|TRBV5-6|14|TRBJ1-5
CASRVGTGNQPQHF
TGTGCCAGCAGAGTTGGGACAGGCAATCAGCCCCAGCATTTT
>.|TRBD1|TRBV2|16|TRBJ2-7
CASSVMGTGSSYEQYF
TGTGCCAGCTCTGTGATGGGGACAGGGAGCTCCTACGAGCAGTACTTC
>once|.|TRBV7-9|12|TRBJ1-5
CASSLARQPQHF
TGTGCCAGCAGCTTAGCGCGTCAGCCCCAGCATTTT
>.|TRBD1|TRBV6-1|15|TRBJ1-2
CASSGDRGWNYGYTF
TGTGCCAGCAGTGGAGACAGGGGGTGGAACTATGGCTACACCTTC
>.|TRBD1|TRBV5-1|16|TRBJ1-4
CASSRTKQGANEKLFF
TGCGCCAGCAGCCGTACAAAACAGGGGGCTAATGAAAAACTGTTTTTT
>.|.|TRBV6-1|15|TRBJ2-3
CASSRTHLDTDTQYF
TGTGCCAGCAGTCGGACACACCTGGACACAGATACGCAGTATTTT
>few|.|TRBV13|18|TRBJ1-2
CASSLKSYDGGKDYGYTF
TGTGCCAGCAGCCTTAAATCCTATGATGGGGGGAAGGACTATGGCTACACCTTC
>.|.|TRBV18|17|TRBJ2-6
CASSPRGNPSGANVLTF
TGTGCCAGCTCACCCAGGGGAAACCCCTCTGGGGCCAACGTCCTGACTTTC
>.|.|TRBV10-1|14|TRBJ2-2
CASTRDKNTGELFF
TGCGCCAGCACTAGGGACAAGAACACCGGGGAGCTGTTTTTT
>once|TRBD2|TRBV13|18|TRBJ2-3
CASSLVPSGGASTDTQYF
TGTGCCAGCAGCTTAGTTCCTAGCGGGGGGGCGAGCACAGATACGCAGTATTTT
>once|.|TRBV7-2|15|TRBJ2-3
CASSPERKAWDTQYF
TGTGCCAGCAGCCCGGAGCGGAAGGCGTGGGATACGCAGTATTTT
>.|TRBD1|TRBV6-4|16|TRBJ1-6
CASSASGTGLNSPLHF
TGTGCCAGCAGTGCCTCCGGGACAGGGCTTAATTCCCCCCTCCACTTT
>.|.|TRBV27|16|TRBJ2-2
CASSFRRGQFTGELFF
TGTGCCAGCAGTTTCCGGCGGGGTCAGTTTACCGGGGAGCTGTTTTTT
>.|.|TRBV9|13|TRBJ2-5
CASSESVGETQYF
TGTGCCAGCAGCGAAAGCGTTGGGGAGACCCAGTACTTC